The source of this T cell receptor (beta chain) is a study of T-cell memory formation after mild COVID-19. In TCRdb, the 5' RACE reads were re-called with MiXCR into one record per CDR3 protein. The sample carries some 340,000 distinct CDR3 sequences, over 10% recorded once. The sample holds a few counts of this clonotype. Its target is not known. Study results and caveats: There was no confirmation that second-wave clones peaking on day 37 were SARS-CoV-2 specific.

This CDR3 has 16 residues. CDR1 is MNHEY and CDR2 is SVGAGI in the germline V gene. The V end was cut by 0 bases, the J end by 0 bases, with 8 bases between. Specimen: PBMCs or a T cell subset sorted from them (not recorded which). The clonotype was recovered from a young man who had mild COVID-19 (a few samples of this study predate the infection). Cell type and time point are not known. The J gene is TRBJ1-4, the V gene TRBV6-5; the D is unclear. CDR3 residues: CASSYSIAATNEKLFF. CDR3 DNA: TGTGCCAGCAGTTACTCGATCGCGGCAACTAATGAAAAACTGTTTTTT.